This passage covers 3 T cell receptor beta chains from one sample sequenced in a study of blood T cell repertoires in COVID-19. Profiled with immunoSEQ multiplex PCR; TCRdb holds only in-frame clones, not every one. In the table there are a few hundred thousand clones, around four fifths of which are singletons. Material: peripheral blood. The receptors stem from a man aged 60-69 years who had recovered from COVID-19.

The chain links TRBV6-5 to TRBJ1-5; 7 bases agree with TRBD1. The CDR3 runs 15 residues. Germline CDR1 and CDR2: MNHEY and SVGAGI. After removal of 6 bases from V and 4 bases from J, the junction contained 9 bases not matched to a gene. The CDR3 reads CASRKIGQANQPQHF. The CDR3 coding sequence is TGTGCCAGCAGAAAAATCGGACAGGCAAATCAGCCCCAGCATTTT.

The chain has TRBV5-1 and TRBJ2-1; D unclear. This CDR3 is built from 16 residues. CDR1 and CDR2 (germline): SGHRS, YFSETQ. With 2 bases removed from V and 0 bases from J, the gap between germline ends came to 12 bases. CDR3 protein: CASSLSPVGSYNEQFF. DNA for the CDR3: TGCGCCAGCAGCTTATCACCGGTCGGCTCCTACAATGAGCAGTTCTTC.

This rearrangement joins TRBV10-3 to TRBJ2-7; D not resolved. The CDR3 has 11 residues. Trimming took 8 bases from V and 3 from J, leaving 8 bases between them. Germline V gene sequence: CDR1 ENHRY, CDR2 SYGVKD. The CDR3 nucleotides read TGTGCCATCTCACAGCACTACGAGCAGTACTTC. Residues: CAISQHYEQYF.